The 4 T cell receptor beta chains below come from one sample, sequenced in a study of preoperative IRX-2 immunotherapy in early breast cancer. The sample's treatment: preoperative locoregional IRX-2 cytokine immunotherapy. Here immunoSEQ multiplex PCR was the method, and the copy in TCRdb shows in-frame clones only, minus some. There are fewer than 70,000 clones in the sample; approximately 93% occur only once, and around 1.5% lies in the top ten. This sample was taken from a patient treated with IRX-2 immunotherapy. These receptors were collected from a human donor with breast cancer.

CDR3 protein: CATWIGELNQPQHF. The CDR3 bases are TGTGCCACTTGGATTGGGGAACTAAATCAGCCCCAGCATTTT. The V gene is TRBV19, the J gene TRBJ1-5, with D unresolved. V was cut by 10 bases and J by 4 bases, with 17 bases left in between. Germline CDR1 LNHDA, CDR2 SQIVND (reference sequence). CDR3 length: 14 residues.

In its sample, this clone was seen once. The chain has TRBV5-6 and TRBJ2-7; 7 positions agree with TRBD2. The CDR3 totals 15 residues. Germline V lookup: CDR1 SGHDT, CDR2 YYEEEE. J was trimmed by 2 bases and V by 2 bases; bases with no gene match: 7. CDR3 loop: CASSLKGGWAYEQYF. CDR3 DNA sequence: TGTGCCAGCAGCTTAAAGGGAGGGTGGGCCTACGAGCAGTACTTC.

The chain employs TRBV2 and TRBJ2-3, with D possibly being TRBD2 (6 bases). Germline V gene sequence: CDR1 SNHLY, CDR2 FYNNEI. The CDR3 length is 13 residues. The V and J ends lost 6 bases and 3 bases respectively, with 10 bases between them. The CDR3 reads CASREGTTDTQYF. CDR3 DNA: TGTGCCAGCAGGGAGGGGACGACAGATACGCAGTATTTT. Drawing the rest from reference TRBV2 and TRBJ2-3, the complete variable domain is EPEVTQTPSHQVTQMGQEVILRCVPISNHLYFYWYRQILGQKVEFLVSFYNNEISEKSEIFDDQFSVERPDGSNFTLKIRSTKLEDSAMYFCASREGTTDTQYFGPGTRLTVL.

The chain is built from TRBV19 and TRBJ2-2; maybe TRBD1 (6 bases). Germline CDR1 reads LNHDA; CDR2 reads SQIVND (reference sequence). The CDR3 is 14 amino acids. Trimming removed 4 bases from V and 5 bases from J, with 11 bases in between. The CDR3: CASSRGHLTGELFF. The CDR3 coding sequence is TGTGCCAGTAGTAGGGGACACCTGACCGGGGAGCTGTTTTTT.